A single sample is the source of the 16 T cell receptor beta chains below, sequenced in a study of somatic mutations in cytotoxic T cells in rheumatoid arthritis. Measured with immunoSEQ multiplex PCR; TCRdb has only the in-frame clones, and not every one. There are more than 20,000 clones in the sample; around 76% occur only once, and around 5% lies in the top ten. The sequencing input was CD8+ T cells sorted from blood. The receptors shown here come from a man aged 50 to 59 in good health.

This clone was observed a few times. Other nucleotide sequences from this sample produce the same CDR3. This rearrangement joins TRBV28 to TRBJ1-1; D ambiguous. CDR1 is MDHEN and CDR2 is SYDVKM in the germline V gene. The CDR3 spans 13 residues. V was trimmed by 2 bases and J by 6 bases, leaving 10 bases between them. The CDR3 coding sequence is TGTGCCAGCAGTTTACGTCGGGAGGCTGAAGCTTTCTTT. Protein sequence: CASSLRREAEAFF.

This clone was seen only once. The chain links TRBV27 to TRBJ2-7; 11 positions match TRBD2. This CDR3 comprises 16 residues. CDR1 is MNHEY and CDR2 is SMNVEV in the germline V gene (reference sequence). V was clipped by 6 bases and J by 0 bases; unmatched bases: 7. CDR3 sequence reads: CASSLRTSGSSYEQYF. DNA of the CDR3: TGTGCCAGCAGCCTCCGAACTAGCGGGAGCTCCTACGAGCAGTACTTC.

The chain has TRBV6-1 and TRBJ2-3; TRBD1 aligns across 9 bases. The CDR3 extends over 16 amino acids. Germline CDR1 MNHNS, CDR2 SASEGT. After removal of 2 bases from V and 1 base from J, the junction contained 4 bases not matched to a gene. The CDR3 DNA reads as TGTGCCAGCAGTGAACGACAGGGGGGGGGCACAGATACGCAGTATTTT. This gives the protein CASSERQGGGTDTQYF.

The chain uses TRBV7-2 and TRBJ2-7, with 8 bases fitting TRBD2. Germline V gene data show CDR1 as SGHTA and CDR2 as FQGNSA. The CDR3 sequence is 15 residues long. V lost 1 base and J lost 0; bases outside the gene matches: 2. CDR3 protein: CASSLVSGSSYEQYF. The DNA for the CDR3 is TGTGCCAGCAGCTTAGTAAGCGGGAGCTCCTACGAGCAGTACTTC. Together with reference TRBV7-2 and TRBJ2-7, the CDR3 gives the full variable domain: GAGVSQSPSNKVTEKGKDVELRCDPISGHTALYWYRQSLGQGLEFLIYFQGNSAPDKSGLPSDRFSAERTGGSVSTLTIQRTQQEDSAVYLCASSLVSGSSYEQYFGPGTRLTVT.

This rearrangement joins TRBV5-4 to TRBJ1-1; unclear D gene. Germline values: CDR1 SGHNT, CDR2 YYREEE (reference sequence). The CDR3 length is 18 residues. Trimming cost V 0 bases and J 6 bases, with 24 bases left between them. The CDR3 nucleotides are TGTGCCAGCAGCTTGGGAGTACCGGGGTCTGGGATCGGTGCTGAAGCTTTCTTT. This gives the protein CASSLGVPGSGIGAEAFF. Full variable domain (outside the CDR3, taken from reference TRBV5-4 and TRBJ1-1): ETGVTQSPTHLIKTRGQQVTLRCSSQSGHNTVSWYQQALGQGPQFIFQYYREEENGRGNFPPRFSGLQFPNYSSELNVNALELDDSALYLCASSLGVPGSGIGAEAFFGQGTRLTVV.

The chain has TRBV6-6 and TRBJ2-1, with D hard to call. This CDR3 contains 12 residues. The germline V and J ends were trimmed by 0 bases and 8 bases, with 5 bases remaining between them. The germline V gene has CDR1 MNHNY and CDR2 SVGAGI (reference sequence). The CDR3 spells CASSYSPDEQFF. The CDR3 bases are TGTGCCAGCAGTTACTCTCCCGATGAGCAGTTCTTC.

V and J are TRBV5-4 and TRBJ2-7, with TRBD1 matching over 7 bases. CDR1 is SGHNT and CDR2 is YYREEE in the germline V gene (reference sequence). J lost 2 bases, V lost 5 bases, and 4 bases had no gene match. This CDR3 has 13 residues. The CDR3 loop reads CASSYGQAYEQYF. The CDR3 DNA is TGTGCCAGCAGTTATGGACAGGCCTACGAGCAGTACTTC.

In DNA form, the CDR3 reads TGTGCCAGCAGTTACTCGTATTCCTACGAGCAGTACTTC. Its translation: CASSYSYSYEQYF. This rearrangement joins TRBV6-6 to TRBJ2-7; D is ambiguous. CDR3 length: 13 residues. Germline values: CDR1 MNHNY, CDR2 SVGAGI (reference sequence). Deletions cut 0 bases from V and 1 base from J, with 4 bases between.

V and J are TRBV7-9 and TRBJ1-1, with 7 nucleotides matching TRBD1. CDR1 is SEHNR, CDR2 FQNEAQ, per germline (reference sequence). The J segment lost 1 base and the V segment lost 5 bases, leaving 4 bases of the junction unmatched. CDR3 length: 14 residues. CDR3 in DNA: TGTGCCAGCAGCACCCGGACAGGGAACACTGAAGCTTTCTTT. Protein: CASSTRTGNTEAFF.

This chain connects TRBV7-8 to TRBJ1-2; D perhaps matches TRBD1 (6 bases). V was trimmed by 4 bases and J by 2 bases, leaving 11 bases between them. The CDR3 runs to 14 residues. Per germline, CDR1 SGHVS and CDR2 FQNEAQ. The CDR3 DNA follows: TGTGCCAGCAGCTCCGACAGGAGGAACTATGGCTACACCTTC. It translates to CASSSDRRNYGYTF.

This chain joins TRBV5-1 and TRBJ2-7; D may correspond to TRBD1 or TRBD2 (5 bases each). Germline-derived CDR1 and CDR2 are SGHRS and YFSETQ. Trimming pared 0 bases from V and 3 bases from J, leaving 13 bases between. There are 15 residues in the CDR3. CDR3 sequence (DNA): TGCGCCAGCAGCTTGGTTAGTGGGACCGACTACGAGCAGTACTTC. Protein product: CASSLVSGTDYEQYF.

The chain couples TRBV4-1 to TRBJ1-2, with TRBD1 identical over 8 bases. Germline-derived CDR1 and CDR2 are MGHRA and YSYEKL. The length of the CDR3 is 14 residues. Trimming removed 1 base from V and 7 bases from J; junction bases left unmatched: 5. The CDR3 spells CASSQASGGSGYTF. The DNA for the CDR3 is TGCGCCAGCAGCCAAGCGTCAGGGGGCAGTGGCTACACCTTC.

V and J are TRBV2 and TRBJ2-3; D uncertain. Germline V gene sequence: CDR1 SNHLY, CDR2 FYNNEI. The CDR3 totals 14 residues. Trimming pared 2 bases from V and 4 bases from J, leaving 10 bases between. CDR3 sequence: CASSEIPAADTQYF. The CDR3 coding sequence is TGTGCCAGCAGTGAAATCCCTGCGGCAGATACGCAGTATTTT. The variable domain in full, with the rest retrieved from reference TRBV2 and TRBJ2-3, is EPEVTQTPSHQVTQMGQEVILRCVPISNHLYFYWYRQILGQKVEFLVSFYNNEISEKSEIFDDQFSVERPDGSNFTLKIRSTKLEDSAMYFCASSEIPAADTQYFGPGTRLTVL.

V gene TRBV9 combines with J gene TRBJ2-1, with 8 bases identical to TRBD1. V was clipped by 3 bases and J by 4 bases; unmatched bases: 6. CDR1 and CDR2 (germline): SGDLS, YYNGEE. The CDR3 spans 15 residues. The CDR3 region is CASSARDRRYNEQFF. CDR3 DNA: TGTGCCAGCAGCGCGCGGGACAGGAGATACAATGAGCAGTTCTTC.

DNA of the CDR3: TGTGCCAGCAGCTCTAGCGGGAGTAGCGACGAGCAGTACTTC. It translates to CASSSSGSSDEQYF. The chain has TRBV13 and TRBJ2-7, with 10 nucleotides matching TRBD2. Germline lookup yields CDR1 PRHDT and CDR2 FYEKMQ (reference sequence). J lost 5 bases, V lost 4 bases, and 5 bases had no gene match. This CDR3 has 14 amino acids.

This clone was recorded a few times. The V gene is TRBV4-2, the J gene TRBJ1-2; a weak D match, TRBD1 (6 bases). Trimming pared 3 bases from V and 0 bases from J, leaving 8 bases between. The V gene's germline CDR1 is LGHNA and CDR2 YNFKEQ. The CDR3 is 14 residues long. CDR3 nucleotides: TGTGCCAGCAGCCAGAGGACAGCTAACTATGGCTACACCTTC. Translated, it gives CASSQRTANYGYTF.